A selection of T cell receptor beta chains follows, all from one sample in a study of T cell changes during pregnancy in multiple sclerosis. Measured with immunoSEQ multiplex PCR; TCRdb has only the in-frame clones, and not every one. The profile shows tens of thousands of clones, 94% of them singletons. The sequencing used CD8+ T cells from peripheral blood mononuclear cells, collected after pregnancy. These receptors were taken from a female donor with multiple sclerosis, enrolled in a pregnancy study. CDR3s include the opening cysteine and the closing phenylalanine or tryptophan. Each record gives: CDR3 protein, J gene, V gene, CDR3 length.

cdr3_aa: CASSYGGTTADTQYF; j_call: TRBJ2-3; v_call: TRBV6-5; cdr3_length: 15
cdr3_aa: CASSLDLAGTDTQYF; j_call: TRBJ2-3; v_call: TRBV28; cdr3_length: 15
cdr3_aa: CASSRQGAYTEAFF; j_call: TRBJ1-1; v_call: TRBV5-6; cdr3_length: 14
cdr3_aa: CASSGRTGGYTF; j_call: TRBJ1-2; v_call: TRBV11-2; cdr3_length: 12
cdr3_aa: CASSSGGSDTEAFF; j_call: TRBJ1-1; v_call: TRBV7-6; cdr3_length: 14
cdr3_aa: CASRTGYTQYF; j_call: TRBJ2-3; v_call: TRBV19; cdr3_length: 11
cdr3_aa: CASSERELAANTGELFF; j_call: TRBJ2-2; v_call: TRBV2; cdr3_length: 17
cdr3_aa: CASSLSRDREAFF; j_call: TRBJ1-1; v_call: TRBV27; cdr3_length: 13
cdr3_aa: CASSFSGTGGTEAFF; j_call: TRBJ1-1; v_call: TRBV27; cdr3_length: 15
cdr3_aa: CASSPDSGVVYNEQFF; j_call: TRBJ2-1; v_call: TRBV19; cdr3_length: 16
cdr3_aa: CASSQGPEQYF; j_call: TRBJ2-7; v_call: TRBV14; cdr3_length: 11
cdr3_aa: CASSVGGRDRGSETQYF; j_call: TRBJ2-5; v_call: TRBV9; cdr3_length: 17
cdr3_aa: CASSPDDRLPYEQYF; j_call: TRBJ2-7; v_call: TRBV18; cdr3_length: 15
cdr3_aa: CASSFSSLTDTQYF; j_call: TRBJ2-3; v_call: TRBV28; cdr3_length: 14
cdr3_aa: CASSAATSVLDTQYF; j_call: TRBJ2-3; v_call: TRBV5-1; cdr3_length: 15
cdr3_aa: CASSPDNSYEQYF; j_call: TRBJ2-7; v_call: TRBV10-2; cdr3_length: 13
cdr3_aa: CASSYLLGANVLTF; j_call: TRBJ2-6; v_call: TRBV27; cdr3_length: 14
cdr3_aa: CASSPPAAEFSYEQYF; j_call: TRBJ2-7; v_call: TRBV28; cdr3_length: 16
cdr3_aa: CAWSVHKPEQYF; j_call: TRBJ2-7; v_call: TRBV30; cdr3_length: 12
cdr3_aa: CAWSEGQLSNQPQHF; j_call: TRBJ1-5; v_call: TRBV30; cdr3_length: 15
cdr3_aa: CAARGAKNIQYF; j_call: TRBJ2-4; v_call: TRBV25-1; cdr3_length: 12
cdr3_aa: CASSPQYRGYETQYF; j_call: TRBJ2-5; v_call: TRBV13; cdr3_length: 15
cdr3_aa: CATSRSQGEQYF; j_call: TRBJ2-7; v_call: TRBV15; cdr3_length: 12
cdr3_aa: CASSIGIGLAVYNEQFF; j_call: TRBJ2-1; v_call: TRBV19; cdr3_length: 17
cdr3_aa: CASSPLARDRGRGTEAFF; j_call: TRBJ1-1; v_call: TRBV19; cdr3_length: 18
cdr3_aa: CASSLQATNEKLFF; j_call: TRBJ1-4; v_call: TRBV7-9; cdr3_length: 14
cdr3_aa: CASSAASGGDGTQYF; j_call: TRBJ2-3; v_call: TRBV7-9; cdr3_length: 15
cdr3_aa: CASSHLPSGRTYEQYF; j_call: TRBJ2-7; v_call: TRBV5-4; cdr3_length: 16
cdr3_aa: CASSRQGAPLSGNTIYF; j_call: TRBJ1-3; v_call: TRBV19; cdr3_length: 17
cdr3_aa: CAWVGGQMNTEAFF; j_call: TRBJ1-1; v_call: TRBV30; cdr3_length: 14
cdr3_aa: CASTLTAGSYEQYF; j_call: TRBJ2-7; v_call: TRBV2; cdr3_length: 14
cdr3_aa: CASKPGPNEQFF; j_call: TRBJ2-1; v_call: TRBV6-5; cdr3_length: 12
cdr3_aa: CASSIGGGRSYEQYF; j_call: TRBJ2-7; v_call: TRBV19; cdr3_length: 15
cdr3_aa: CASSQASGSSYEQYF; j_call: TRBJ2-7; v_call: TRBV4-1; cdr3_length: 15
cdr3_aa: CASSLASRYEQYF; j_call: TRBJ2-7; v_call: TRBV7-9; cdr3_length: 13
cdr3_aa: CASSTGGGNQPQHF; j_call: TRBJ1-5; v_call: TRBV25-1; cdr3_length: 14
cdr3_aa: CASSALETQYF; j_call: TRBJ2-5; v_call: TRBV7-8; cdr3_length: 11
cdr3_aa: CASSSGPRGEQYF; j_call: TRBJ2-7; v_call: TRBV27; cdr3_length: 13
cdr3_aa: CASSFASGSNEQFF; j_call: TRBJ2-1; v_call: TRBV7-6; cdr3_length: 14
cdr3_aa: CASSLEGGAHNEQFF; j_call: TRBJ2-1; v_call: TRBV7-6; cdr3_length: 15
cdr3_aa: CASSMGQGVYQPQHF; j_call: TRBJ1-5; v_call: TRBV19; cdr3_length: 15
cdr3_aa: CASSLGGNYGYTF; j_call: TRBJ1-2; v_call: TRBV7-2; cdr3_length: 13
cdr3_aa: CASSLSGVYGYTF; j_call: TRBJ1-2; v_call: TRBV28; cdr3_length: 13
cdr3_aa: CASSFSGEATQYF; j_call: TRBJ2-5; v_call: TRBV27; cdr3_length: 13
cdr3_aa: CASSLGANQPQHF; j_call: TRBJ1-5; v_call: TRBV11-2; cdr3_length: 13
cdr3_aa: CASSLEGQGVFDEQYF; j_call: TRBJ2-7; v_call: TRBV5-1; cdr3_length: 16
cdr3_aa: CASSYRGLQPQHF; j_call: TRBJ1-5; v_call: TRBV6-6; cdr3_length: 13
cdr3_aa: CASTEGLAKNIQYF; j_call: TRBJ2-4; v_call: TRBV6-1; cdr3_length: 14
cdr3_aa: CASSLVGTSGATYEQYF; j_call: TRBJ2-7; v_call: TRBV7-6; cdr3_length: 17
cdr3_aa: CASSLGQGASGGYTF; j_call: TRBJ1-2; v_call: TRBV7-8; cdr3_length: 15
cdr3_aa: CASRPGTGFINQPQHF; j_call: TRBJ1-5; v_call: TRBV19; cdr3_length: 16
cdr3_aa: CASSIAGHSYEQYF; j_call: TRBJ2-7; v_call: TRBV19; cdr3_length: 14